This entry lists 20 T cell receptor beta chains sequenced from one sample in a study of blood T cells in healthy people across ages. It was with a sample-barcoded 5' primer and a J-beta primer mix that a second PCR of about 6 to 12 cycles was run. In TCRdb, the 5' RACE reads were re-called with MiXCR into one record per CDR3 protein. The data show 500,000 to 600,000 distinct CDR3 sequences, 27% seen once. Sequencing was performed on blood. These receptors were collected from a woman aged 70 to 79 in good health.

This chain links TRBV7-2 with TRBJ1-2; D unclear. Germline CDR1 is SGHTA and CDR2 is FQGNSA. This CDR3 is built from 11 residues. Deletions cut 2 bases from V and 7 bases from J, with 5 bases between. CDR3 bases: TGTGCCAGCAGCTTATATCTTGGCTACACCTTC. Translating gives CASSLYLGYTF.

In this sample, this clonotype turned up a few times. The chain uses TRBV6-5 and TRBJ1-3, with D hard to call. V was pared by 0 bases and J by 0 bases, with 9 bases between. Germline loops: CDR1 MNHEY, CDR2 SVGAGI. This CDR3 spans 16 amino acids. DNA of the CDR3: TGTGCCAGCAGTTACTCCGCGGAGACCTCTGGAAACACCATATATTTT. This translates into CASSYSAETSGNTIYF.

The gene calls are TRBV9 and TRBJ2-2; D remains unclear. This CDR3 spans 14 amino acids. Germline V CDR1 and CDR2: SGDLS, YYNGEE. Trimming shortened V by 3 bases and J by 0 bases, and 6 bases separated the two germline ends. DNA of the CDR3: TGTGCCAGCAGCGATCGGCCGAACACCGGGGAGCTGTTTTTT. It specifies CASSDRPNTGELFF.

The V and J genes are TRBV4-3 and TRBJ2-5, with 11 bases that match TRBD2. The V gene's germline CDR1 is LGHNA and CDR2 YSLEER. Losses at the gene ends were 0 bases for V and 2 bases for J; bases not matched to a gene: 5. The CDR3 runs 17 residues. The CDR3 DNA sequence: TGCGCCAGCAGCCAAGAAACCCCTAGCGGGGGGCAAGAGACCCAGTACTTC. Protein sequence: CASSQETPSGGQETQYF.

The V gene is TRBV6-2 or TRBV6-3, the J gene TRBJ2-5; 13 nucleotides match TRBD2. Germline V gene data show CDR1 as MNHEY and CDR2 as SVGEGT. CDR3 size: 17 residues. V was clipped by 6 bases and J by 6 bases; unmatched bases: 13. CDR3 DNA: TGTGCCAGCAGCTCACCGCGACTAGCGGGGGGCGTGAAGACCCAGTACTTC. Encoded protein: CASSSPRLAGGVKTQYF.

This chain's CDR3 is CASSSSLGRGRQPQHF. CDR3 DNA sequence: TGTGCCAGCAGCTCGTCTCTCGGCCGGGGTCGTCAGCCCCAGCATTTT. This chain connects TRBV6-1 to TRBJ1-5; D call uncertain. Trimming left V 6 bases short and J 6 bases short, with 21 bases between. Germline V gene lookup returns CDR1 MNHNS and CDR2 SASEGT. This CDR3 region has 16 residues.

CDR3 DNA: TGTGCCATCTGTAGGACAGGGGAGGCCACTGAAGCTTTCTTT. Its translation: CAICRTGEATEAFF. The V gene is TRBV10-3, the J gene TRBJ1-1; 9 nucleotides align to TRBD1. This CDR3 is built from 14 residues. With 8 bases clipped from V and 4 bases from J, the junction kept 8 bases outside the gene matches. Germline V gene data show CDR1 as ENHRY and CDR2 as SYGVKD.

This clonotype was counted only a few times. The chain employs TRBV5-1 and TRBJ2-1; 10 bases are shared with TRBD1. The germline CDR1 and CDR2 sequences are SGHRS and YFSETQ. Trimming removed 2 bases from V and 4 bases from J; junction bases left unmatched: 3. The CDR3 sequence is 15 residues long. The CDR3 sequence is CASSFGQGVYNEQFF. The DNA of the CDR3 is TGCGCCAGCAGCTTCGGACAGGGGGTTTACAATGAGCAGTTCTTC.

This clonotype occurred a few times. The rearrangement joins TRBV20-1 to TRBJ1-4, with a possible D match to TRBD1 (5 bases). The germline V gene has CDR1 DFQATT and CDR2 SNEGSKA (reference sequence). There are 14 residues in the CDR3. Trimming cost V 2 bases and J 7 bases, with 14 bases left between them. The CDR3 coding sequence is TGCAGTGCTAGACCGGGGACCTCTACTGAAAAACTGTTTTTT. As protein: CSARPGTSTEKLFF.

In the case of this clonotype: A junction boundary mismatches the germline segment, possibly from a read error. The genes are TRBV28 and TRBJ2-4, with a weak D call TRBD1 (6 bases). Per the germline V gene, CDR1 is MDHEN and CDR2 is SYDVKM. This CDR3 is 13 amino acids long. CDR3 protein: CASSSTLQGVGSF. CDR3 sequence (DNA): TGTGCCAGCAGTTCGACCTTACAGGGAGTGGGTTCCTTC.

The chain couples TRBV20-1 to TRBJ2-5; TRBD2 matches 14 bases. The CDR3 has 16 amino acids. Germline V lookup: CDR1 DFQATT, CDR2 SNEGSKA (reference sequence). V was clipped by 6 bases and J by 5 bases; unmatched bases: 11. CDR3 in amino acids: CSAVRTSGGRGETQYF. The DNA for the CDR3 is TGCAGTGCGGTTCGGACTAGCGGGGGGAGGGGTGAGACCCAGTACTTC.

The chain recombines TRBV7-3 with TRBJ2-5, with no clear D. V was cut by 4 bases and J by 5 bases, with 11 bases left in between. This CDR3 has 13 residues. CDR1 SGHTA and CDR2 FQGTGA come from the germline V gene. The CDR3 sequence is CASSSLGSETQYF. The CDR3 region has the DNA TGTGCCAGCAGCTCCCTCGGGTCGGAGACCCAGTACTTC.

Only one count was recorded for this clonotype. The CDR3 coding sequence is TGTGCCAGCAGGATTCTGAGCACAGATACGCAGTATTTT. This sequence encodes CASRILSTDTQYF. The gene calls are TRBV12-3 or TRBV12-4 and TRBJ2-3, with unresolved D. The CDR3 covers 13 residues. The germline V and J ends were trimmed by 6 bases and 0 bases, with 7 bases remaining between them.

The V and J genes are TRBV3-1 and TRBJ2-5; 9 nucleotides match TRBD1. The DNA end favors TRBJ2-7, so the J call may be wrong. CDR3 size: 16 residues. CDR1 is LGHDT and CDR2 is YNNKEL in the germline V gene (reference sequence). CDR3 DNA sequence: TGTGCCAGCAGCCATCCACGGACAGGGGCCCCAATCGAGCAGTACTTC. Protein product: CASSHPRTGAPIEQYF.

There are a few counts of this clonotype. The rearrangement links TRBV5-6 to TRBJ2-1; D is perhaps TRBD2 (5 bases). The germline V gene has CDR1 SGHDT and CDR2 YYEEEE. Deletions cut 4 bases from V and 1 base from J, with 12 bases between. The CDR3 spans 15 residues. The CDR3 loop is CASSPLRVSYNEQFF. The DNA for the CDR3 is TGTGCCAGCAGCCCACTGAGGGTTTCCTACAATGAGCAGTTCTTC.

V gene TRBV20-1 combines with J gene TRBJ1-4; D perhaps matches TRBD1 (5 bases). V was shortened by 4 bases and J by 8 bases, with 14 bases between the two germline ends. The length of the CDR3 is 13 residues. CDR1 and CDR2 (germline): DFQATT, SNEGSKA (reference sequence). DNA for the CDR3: TGCAGTGCTACCTCTCTAGGGGAGGAAAAACTGTTTTTT. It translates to CSATSLGEEKLFF.

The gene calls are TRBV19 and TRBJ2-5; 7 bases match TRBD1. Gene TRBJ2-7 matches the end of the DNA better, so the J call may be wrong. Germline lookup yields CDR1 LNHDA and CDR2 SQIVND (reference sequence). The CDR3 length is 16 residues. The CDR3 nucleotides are TGTGCCAGTAGTGTATCGACAGGGCACTGGTCCTACGAGCAGTACTTC. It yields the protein CASSVSTGHWSYEQYF.

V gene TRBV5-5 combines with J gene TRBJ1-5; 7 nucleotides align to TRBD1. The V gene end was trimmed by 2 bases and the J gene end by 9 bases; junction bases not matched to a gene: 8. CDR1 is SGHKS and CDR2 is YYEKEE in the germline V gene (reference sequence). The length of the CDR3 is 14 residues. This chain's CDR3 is CASSLGTAVGPQHF. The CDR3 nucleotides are TGTGCCAGCAGCTTAGGGACAGCAGTGGGGCCCCAGCATTTT.

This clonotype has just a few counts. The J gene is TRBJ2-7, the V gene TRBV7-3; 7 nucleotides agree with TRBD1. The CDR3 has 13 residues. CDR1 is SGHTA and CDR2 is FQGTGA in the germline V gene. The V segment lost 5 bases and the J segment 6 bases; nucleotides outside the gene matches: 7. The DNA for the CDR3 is TGTGCCAGCAGCGCTATACAGGGGTCCGAGCAGTACTTC. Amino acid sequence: CASSAIQGSEQYF.

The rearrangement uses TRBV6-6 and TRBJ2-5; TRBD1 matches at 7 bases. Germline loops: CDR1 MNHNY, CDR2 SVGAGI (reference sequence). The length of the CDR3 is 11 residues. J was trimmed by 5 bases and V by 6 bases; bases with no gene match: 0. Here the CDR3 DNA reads TGTGCCAGCAGGGACAGGGAGACCCAGTACTTC. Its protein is CASRDRETQYF.